The 32 T cell receptor beta chains reported below all come from one sample, sequenced in a study of T cell responses to AZD1222 COVID-19 vaccine. Sequencing was performed with immunoSEQ multiplex PCR; in TCRdb, only in-frame clones are kept and a portion is missing. In the table there are some 120,000 clones, roughly 84% of which are singletons. This specimen consisted of peripheral blood, obtained on day 0 of AZD1222 vaccination. These receptors all come from an adult in good health.

This chain joins TRBV19 and TRBJ2-7; tentatively, D is TRBD1 or TRBD2 (6 bases each). V was cut by 5 bases and J by 0 bases, with 14 bases left in between. This CDR3 comprises 15 residues. Germline V gene sequence: CDR1 LNHDA, CDR2 SQIVND (reference sequence). The CDR3 loop reads CASSSEGGSSYEQYF. The CDR3 nucleotides read TGTGCCAGTAGTTCTGAGGGGGGATCCTCCTACGAGCAGTACTTC. Combining the CDR3 with reference TRBV19 and TRBJ2-7 gives the whole variable domain DGGITQSPKYLFRKEGQNVTLSCEQNLNHDAMYWYRQDPGQGLRLIYYSQIVNDFQKGDIAEGYSVSREKKESFPLTVTSAQKNPTAFYLCASSSEGGSSYEQYFGPGTRLTVT.

This clone was detected only once. The CDR3 loop is CSVEGSTEAFF. CDR3 sequence (DNA): TGCAGCGTTGAAGGCAGCACTGAAGCTTTCTTT. The chain joins TRBV29-1 to TRBJ1-1; the D is unclear. The length of the CDR3 is 11 residues. Per germline, CDR1 SQVTM and CDR2 ANQGSEA. V was trimmed by 1 base and J by 4 bases, leaving 4 bases between them.

This clone turned up a few times. The chain joins TRBV27 to TRBJ2-1; TRBD1 agrees at 11 bases. J was trimmed by 8 bases and V by 3 bases; bases with no gene match: 6. Looked up from germline, CDR1 is MNHEY and CDR2 is SMNVEV (reference sequence). This CDR3 is 15 amino acids long. The CDR3 coding sequence is TGTGCCAGCAGTTTCTACGGACAGGGGGCTGATGAGCAGTTCTTC. This sequence encodes CASSFYGQGADEQFF.

The V gene is TRBV11-2, the J gene TRBJ2-7, with 8 nucleotides matching TRBD1. The CDR3 is 13 amino acids. V shed 7 bases, J shed 6 bases, and the junction held 8 bases outside the gene matches. Germline assignment: CDR1 SGHAT and CDR2 FQNNGV. DNA for the CDR3: TGTGCCAGCACCCCGGACAGGGCTGGCGAGCAGTACTTC. The encoded protein is CASTPDRAGEQYF.

This chain uses TRBV12-3 or TRBV12-4 with TRBJ1-5; D unresolved. The CDR3 consists of 13 residues. The V end lost 10 bases, the J end lost 6 bases, and 16 bases lay between the germline ends. The CDR3 sequence is CATLTREAQPQHF. CDR3 bases: TGTGCCACCCTTACTAGGGAAGCTCAGCCCCAGCATTTT.

This sequence joins TRBV6-4 and TRBJ2-3; D ambiguous. V dropped 4 bases and J dropped 4 bases, with 12 bases sitting between them. The CDR3 is 14 residues long. CDR1 and CDR2 (germline): MRHNA, SNTAGT. The chain's CDR3 is CASSAAVGSDTQYF. The CDR3 region has the DNA TGTGCCAGCAGTGCCGCCGTAGGGTCAGATACGCAGTATTTT.

This chain joins TRBV5-1 and TRBJ2-1; perhaps TRBD1 as D (6 bases). The V and J ends lost 2 bases and 5 bases respectively, with 14 bases between them. The CDR3 contains 15 residues. The V gene's germline CDR1 is SGHRS and CDR2 YFSETQ. The CDR3 region has the DNA TGCGCCAGCAGCTTCAGGGGCCCCTCGAACAATGAGCAGTTCTTC. Translated, it gives CASSFRGPSNNEQFF. The whole variable domain, filled in from reference TRBV5-1 and TRBJ2-1, reads KAGVTQTPRYLIKTRGQQVTLSCSPISGHRSVSWYQQTPGQGLQFLFEYFSETQRNKGNFPGRFSGRQFSNSRSEMNVSTLELGDSALYLCASSFRGPSNNEQFFGPGTRLTVL.

For the CDR3, the DNA is TGTGCCACTACTCCAGAGAACACTGAAGCTTTCTTT. Residues: CATTPENTEAFF. This sequence joins TRBV2 and TRBJ1-1; unclear D gene. Germline CDR1 SNHLY, CDR2 FYNNEI. The CDR3 extends over 12 amino acids. V lost 10 bases and J 1 base, leaving 10 bases between the germline ends.

This clone was counted only a few times. The rearrangement joins TRBV28 to TRBJ1-6; weak D call: TRBD1 (6 bases). The CDR3 runs 15 residues. Germline V gives CDR1 MDHEN, CDR2 SYDVKM. V was clipped by 5 bases and J by 11 bases, with 19 bases between them. The CDR3 is CASSPEQGRSPPLHF. In DNA form, the CDR3 reads TGTGCCAGCAGTCCCGAACAGGGCAGGTCACCACCCCTCCACTTT. Together with reference TRBV28 and TRBJ1-6, the CDR3 gives the full variable domain: DVKVTQSSRYLVKRTGEKVFLECVQDMDHENMFWYRQDPGLGLRLIYFSYDVKMKEKGDIPEGYSVSREKKERFSLILESASTNQTSMYLCASSPEQGRSPPLHFGNGTRLTVT.

This chain uses TRBV28 with TRBJ1-1, with D perhaps matching TRBD1 (5 bases). The CDR3 runs 14 residues. The ends were cut back, 6 bases at V and 0 bases at J, with 11 bases in the middle. Germline V gives CDR1 MDHEN, CDR2 SYDVKM. The CDR3 sequence: CASSWGEVNTEAFF. DNA of the CDR3: TGTGCCAGCAGCTGGGGCGAGGTGAACACTGAAGCTTTCTTT.

The chain recombines TRBV7-9 with TRBJ2-7, with 11 bases identical to TRBD1. Germline CDR1 reads SEHNR; CDR2 reads FQNEAQ (reference sequence). Unmatched junction bases numbered 8, after V lost 5 bases and J lost 5 bases. The CDR3 covers 15 residues. Written as DNA, the CDR3 is TGTGCCAGCAGCGATCGGGACAGGGGGGCCCACGAGCAGTACTTC. Its translation: CASSDRDRGAHEQYF.

The rearrangement links TRBV19 to TRBJ1-1; no definite D call. There are 13 residues in the CDR3. The germline V and J ends were trimmed by 4 bases and 7 bases, with 13 bases remaining between them. CDR1 and CDR2 (germline): LNHDA, SQIVND (reference sequence). CDR3: CASSNGSPLEAFF. The DNA of the CDR3 is TGTGCCAGTAGTAACGGGAGCCCGCTTGAAGCTTTCTTT.

This clone is a singleton in its sample. V gene TRBV24-1 combines with J gene TRBJ1-2; no clear D. V lost 3 bases to trimming and J lost 6 bases, with 7 bases between them. The CDR3 length is 12 residues. Germline CDR1 KGHDR, CDR2 SFDVKD. The CDR3 spells CATSDTVNGYTF. Written as DNA, the CDR3 is TGTGCCACCAGTGATACGGTGAATGGCTACACCTTC.

The chain couples TRBV14 to TRBJ1-5; maybe TRBD1 (5 bases). This CDR3 contains 13 residues. Germline values: CDR1 SGHDN, CDR2 FVKESK. Trimming cost V 4 bases and J 5 bases, with 9 bases left between them. The CDR3, as DNA: TGTGCCAGCAGCCTAGACAGTTATCAGCCCCAGCATTTT. Its protein product is CASSLDSYQPQHF.

The chain links TRBV4-2 to TRBJ2-7, with no clear D. Trimming removed 0 bases from V and 1 base from J, with 10 bases in between. CDR3 length: 15 amino acids. Germline loops: CDR1 LGHNA, CDR2 YNFKEQ. The CDR3 region has the DNA TGTGCCAGCAGCCAAGATTTGTTAGCTTCCTACGAGCAGTACTTC. Protein sequence: CASSQDLLASYEQYF.

This clone was counted a few times. The chain links TRBV7-3 to TRBJ2-1, with D possibly being TRBD1 (6 bases). V gave up 2 bases and J gave up 0 bases, with 11 bases separating them. Germline V gene sequence: CDR1 SGHTA, CDR2 FQGTGA. There are 16 residues in the CDR3. The CDR3 DNA follows: TGTGCCAGCAGCTTAGCCGGGACAAACTCCTACAATGAGCAGTTCTTC. It encodes CASSLAGTNSYNEQFF.

The chain joins TRBV11-1 to TRBJ2-2; 7 nucleotides match TRBD1. There are 16 residues in the CDR3. V shed 1 base, J shed 2 bases, and the junction held 4 bases outside the gene matches. Germline CDR1 SGHAT, CDR2 FQDESV (reference sequence). The CDR3 DNA follows: TGTGCCAGCAGCTTAGGCAGGGGGACAAACACCGGGGAGCTGTTTTTT. This sequence encodes CASSLGRGTNTGELFF.

J is TRBJ1-6 and V is TRBV30; D is possibly TRBD1 (5 bases). In germline, CDR1 is GTSNPN, CDR2 SVGIG (reference sequence). The CDR3 is 15 residues long. Here the CDR3 reads CAGAAVSSYNSPLHF. CDR3 in DNA: TGTGCTGGGGCGGCAGTCAGCTCCTATAATTCACCCCTCCACTTT.

The V gene is TRBV19, the J gene TRBJ1-5; D ambiguous. This CDR3 spans 14 amino acids. In germline, CDR1 is LNHDA, CDR2 SQIVND (reference sequence). Trimming took off 7 bases at V and 7 bases at J, with 17 bases between the two ends. Written as DNA, the CDR3 is TGTGCCAGTACATTTTATCCTCCCAAGCAGCCCCAGCATTTT. Protein sequence: CASTFYPPKQPQHF.

This sequence joins TRBV5-4 and TRBJ1-2; tentative D call: TRBD1 (6 bases). The length of the CDR3 is 13 residues. Per germline, CDR1 SGHNT and CDR2 YYREEE (reference sequence). The V end was cut by 4 bases, the J end by 1 base, with 8 bases between. The CDR3 nucleotides are TGTGCCAGCAGCCCGGACAGTAACTATGGCTACACCTTC. It codes for CASSPDSNYGYTF.

This chain connects TRBV2 to TRBJ1-6; TRBD1 agrees at 7 bases. The CDR3 loop spans 15 amino acids. The ends lost 4 bases at V and 9 bases at J; junction bases unmatched: 9. From germline, CDR1 is SNHLY and CDR2 FYNNEI. In DNA form, the CDR3 reads TGTGCCAGCAGTGTCAGTTTAGGGGGCAGTTCACCCCTCCACTTT. Translated: CASSVSLGGSSPLHF.

This rearrangement joins TRBV4-2 to TRBJ2-3, with 9 bases lining up with TRBD2. The trim removed 0 bases at V and 4 bases at J, leaving 5 bases unmatched. The CDR3 runs 16 residues. Germline V gene lookup returns CDR1 LGHNA and CDR2 YNFKEQ. CDR3 region: CASSQELRGGADTQYF. The CDR3 region has the DNA TGTGCCAGCAGCCAAGAGCTTCGCGGGGGGGCAGATACGCAGTATTTT.

The chain combines TRBV19 with TRBJ1-1; D gene unclear. CDR1 and CDR2 (germline): LNHDA, SQIVND (reference sequence). V lost 3 bases and J 1 base, leaving 9 bases between the germline ends. There are 14 residues in the CDR3. The CDR3 spells CASSIAVGNTEAFF. CDR3 DNA sequence: TGTGCCAGTAGTATTGCGGTAGGGAACACTGAAGCTTTCTTT.

The chain carries TRBV27 and TRBJ2-5, with no clear D. Trimming took off 3 bases at V and 5 bases at J, with 13 bases between the two ends. Germline lookup yields CDR1 MNHEY and CDR2 SMNVEV (reference sequence). The CDR3 covers 14 residues. The CDR3 nucleotides are TGTGCCAGCAGTTTGAGGCCCGCCAGGGAGACCCAGTACTTC. Its translation is CASSLRPARETQYF.

The CDR3 region is CASSSGTSGGLNEQFF. In DNA, the CDR3 is TGTGCCAGCAGTTCCGGGACTAGCGGGGGGCTCAATGAGCAGTTCTTC. The rearrangement uses TRBV27 and TRBJ2-1; TRBD2 agrees at 15 bases. After removal of 4 bases from V and 6 bases from J, the junction contained 4 bases not matched to a gene. The length of the CDR3 is 16 residues. CDR1 is MNHEY, CDR2 SMNVEV, per germline (reference sequence).

The genes are TRBV6-4 and TRBJ2-3, with 12 bases identical to TRBD2. Germline V gives CDR1 MRHNA, CDR2 SNTAGT. The ends lost 5 bases at V and 5 bases at J; junction bases unmatched: 14. The CDR3 totals 18 residues. This CDR3 is CASSYPGLAGTLGDTQYF. The CDR3 DNA follows: TGTGCCAGCAGTTATCCGGGACTAGCGGGTACCTTAGGAGATACGCAGTATTTT.

The rearrangement joins TRBV7-8 to TRBJ1-3; D remains unclear. V was clipped by 8 bases and J by 0 bases, with 5 bases between them. The germline V gene has CDR1 SGHVS and CDR2 FQNEAQ. This CDR3 region has 12 residues. DNA of the CDR3: TGTGCCAGCGAGGGCTCTGGAAACACCATATATTTT. As protein: CASEGSGNTIYF.

This clone was seen a handful of times. The chain recombines TRBV6-1 with TRBJ2-7, with TRBD1 identical over 8 bases. The CDR3 length is 12 residues. CDR1 MNHNS and CDR2 SASEGT come from the germline V gene. The V segment lost 3 bases and the J segment 5 bases; nucleotides outside the gene matches: 0. CDR3 loop: CASSDRGHEQYF. The CDR3 coding sequence is TGTGCCAGCAGTGACAGGGGGCACGAGCAGTACTTC.

This chain uses TRBV29-1 with TRBJ2-7; 9 bases are shared with TRBD1. Germline lookup yields CDR1 SQVTM and CDR2 ANQGSEA. CDR3 size: 13 residues. V dropped 7 bases and J dropped 7; count of bases not matched to a gene: 11. The CDR3 DNA follows: TGCAGCGCCGACGCAAGACAGGGGGGGGAGCAGTACTTC. Protein: CSADARQGGEQYF.

This clone has just one count. The chain recombines TRBV30 with TRBJ2-2, with TRBD2 as a possible D gene (7 bases). Between the trimmed V and J ends, which lost 6 bases and 0 bases, there was a span of 14 bases. The CDR3 runs to 15 residues. The germline V gene encodes CDR1 GTSNPN and CDR2 SVGIG (reference sequence). In DNA form, the CDR3 reads TGTGCCTGCAAAAGGGGGGGAACGAACACCGGGGAGCTGTTTTTT. It codes for CACKRGGTNTGELFF.

The CDR3 spells CASSPGRNTGELFF. The CDR3 DNA reads as TGTGCCAGCTCCCCGGGGCGGAACACCGGGGAGCTGTTTTTT. The chain carries TRBV18 and TRBJ2-2; D assignment may be TRBD1 or TRBD2 (5 bases each). Per germline, CDR1 KGHSH and CDR2 LQKENI. V lost 6 bases to trimming and J lost 1 base, with 9 bases between them. This CDR3 comprises 14 residues. Full variable domain (outside the CDR3, taken from reference TRBV18 and TRBJ2-2): NAGVMQNPRHLVRRRGQEARLRCSPMKGHSHVYWYRQLPEEGLKFMVYLQKENIIDESGMPKERFSAEFPKEGPSILRIQQVVRGDSAAYFCASSPGRNTGELFFGEGSRLTVL.

The chain is built from TRBV28 and TRBJ2-1; 10 bases agree with TRBD1. The CDR3 totals 15 residues. The germline V gene has CDR1 MDHEN and CDR2 SYDVKM. J gave up 7 bases and V 8 bases, and 11 bases lay outside the gene matches. CDR3 protein: CASGRTGGLGNEQFF. In DNA, the CDR3 is TGTGCCAGCGGGCGGACAGGGGGACTCGGGAATGAGCAGTTCTTC.